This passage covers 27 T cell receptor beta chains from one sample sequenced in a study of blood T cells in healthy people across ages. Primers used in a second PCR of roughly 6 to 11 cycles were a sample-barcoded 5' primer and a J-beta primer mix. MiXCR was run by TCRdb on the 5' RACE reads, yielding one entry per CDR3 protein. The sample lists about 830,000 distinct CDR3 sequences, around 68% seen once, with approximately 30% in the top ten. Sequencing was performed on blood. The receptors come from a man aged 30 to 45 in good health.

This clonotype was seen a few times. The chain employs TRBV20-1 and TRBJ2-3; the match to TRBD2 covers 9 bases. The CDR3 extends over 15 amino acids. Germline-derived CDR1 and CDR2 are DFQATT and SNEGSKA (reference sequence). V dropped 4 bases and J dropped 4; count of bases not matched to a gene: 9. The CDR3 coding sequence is TGCAGTGCTATGACAGCGGGGGGCAGGTCAGATACGCAGTATTTT. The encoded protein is CSAMTAGGRSDTQYF.

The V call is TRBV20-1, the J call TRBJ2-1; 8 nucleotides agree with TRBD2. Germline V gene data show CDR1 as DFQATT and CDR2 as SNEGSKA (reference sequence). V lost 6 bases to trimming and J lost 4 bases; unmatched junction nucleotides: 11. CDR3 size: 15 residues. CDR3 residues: CSAQAGGGLYNEQFF. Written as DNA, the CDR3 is TGCAGTGCCCAAGCTGGCGGGGGGCTGTACAATGAGCAGTTCTTC.

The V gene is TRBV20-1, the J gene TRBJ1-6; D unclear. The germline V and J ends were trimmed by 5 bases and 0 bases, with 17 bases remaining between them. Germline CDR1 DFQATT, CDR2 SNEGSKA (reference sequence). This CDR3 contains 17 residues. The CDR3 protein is CSARDSALSSYNSPLHF. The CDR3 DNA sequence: TGCAGTGCTCGGGATAGTGCCTTGAGCTCCTATAATTCACCCCTCCACTTT.

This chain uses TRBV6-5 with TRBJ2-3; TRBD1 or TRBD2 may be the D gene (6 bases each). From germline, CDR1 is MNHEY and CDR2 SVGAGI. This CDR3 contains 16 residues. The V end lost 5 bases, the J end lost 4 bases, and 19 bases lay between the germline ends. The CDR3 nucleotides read TGTGCCAGCAGTCTCCTCGGAGGGGGGAGTCCAGATACGCAGTATTTT. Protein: CASSLLGGGSPDTQYF.

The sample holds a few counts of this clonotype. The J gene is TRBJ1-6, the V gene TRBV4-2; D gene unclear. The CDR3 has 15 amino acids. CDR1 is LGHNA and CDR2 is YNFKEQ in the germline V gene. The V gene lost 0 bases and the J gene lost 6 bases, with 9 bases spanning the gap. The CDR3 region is CASSQDGWGNSPLHF. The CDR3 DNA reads TGTGCCAGCAGCCAAGATGGGTGGGGTAATTCACCCCTCCACTTT.

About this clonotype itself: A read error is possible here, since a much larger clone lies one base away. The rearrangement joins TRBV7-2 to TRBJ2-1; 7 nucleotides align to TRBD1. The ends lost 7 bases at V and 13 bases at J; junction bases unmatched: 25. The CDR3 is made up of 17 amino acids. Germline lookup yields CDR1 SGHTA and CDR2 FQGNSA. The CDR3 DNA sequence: TGTGCCAGCACCGTAGTTCCGGGACAGCTCGTAGGGAAGACCCAGTTCTTC. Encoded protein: CASTVVPGQLVGKTQFF.

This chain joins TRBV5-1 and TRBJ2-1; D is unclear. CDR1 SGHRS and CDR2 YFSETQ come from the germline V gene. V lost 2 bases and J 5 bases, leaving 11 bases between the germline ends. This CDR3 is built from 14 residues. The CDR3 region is CASSLSVPHNEQFF. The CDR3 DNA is TGCGCCAGCAGCTTAAGTGTCCCTCACAATGAGCAGTTCTTC.

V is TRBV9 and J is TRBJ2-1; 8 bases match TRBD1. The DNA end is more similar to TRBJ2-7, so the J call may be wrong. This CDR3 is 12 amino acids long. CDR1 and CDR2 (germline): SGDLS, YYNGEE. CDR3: CASQGAGYEQYF. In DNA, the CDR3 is TGTGCCAGTCAGGGGGCTGGGTACGAGCAGTACTTC.

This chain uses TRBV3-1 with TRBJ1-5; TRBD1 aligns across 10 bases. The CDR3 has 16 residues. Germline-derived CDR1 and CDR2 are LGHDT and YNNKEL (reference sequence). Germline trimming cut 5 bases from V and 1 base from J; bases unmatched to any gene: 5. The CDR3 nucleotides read TGTGCCAGCAGCAGAGGACAGGGGGTGAGCAATCAGCCCCAGCATTTT. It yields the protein CASSRGQGVSNQPQHF. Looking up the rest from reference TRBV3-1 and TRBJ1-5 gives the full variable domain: DTAVSQTPKYLVTQMGNDKSIKCEQNLGHDTMYWYKQDSKKFLKIMFSYNNKELIINETVPNRFSPKSPDKAHLNLHINSLELGDSAVYFCASSRGQGVSNQPQHFGDGTRLSIL.

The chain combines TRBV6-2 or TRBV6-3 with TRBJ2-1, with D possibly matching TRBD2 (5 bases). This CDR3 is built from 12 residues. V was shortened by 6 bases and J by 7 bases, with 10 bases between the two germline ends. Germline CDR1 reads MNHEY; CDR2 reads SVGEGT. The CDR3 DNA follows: TGTGCCAGCAGAACTAGGGTAAATGAGCAGTTCTTC. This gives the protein CASRTRVNEQFF.

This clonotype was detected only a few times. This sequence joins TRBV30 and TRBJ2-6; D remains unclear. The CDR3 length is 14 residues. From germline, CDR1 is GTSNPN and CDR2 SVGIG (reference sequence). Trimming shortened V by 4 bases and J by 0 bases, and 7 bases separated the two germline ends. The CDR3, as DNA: TGTGCCTGGACCACCGGCTCTGGGGCCAACGTCCTGACTTTC. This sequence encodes CAWTTGSGANVLTF.

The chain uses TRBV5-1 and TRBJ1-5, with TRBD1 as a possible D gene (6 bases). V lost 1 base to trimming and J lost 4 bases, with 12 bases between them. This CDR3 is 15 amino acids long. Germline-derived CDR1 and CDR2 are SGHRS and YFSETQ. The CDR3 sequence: CASSLNGQSNQPQHF. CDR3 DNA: TGCGCCAGCAGCTTGAACGGACAGTCGAATCAGCCCCAGCATTTT.

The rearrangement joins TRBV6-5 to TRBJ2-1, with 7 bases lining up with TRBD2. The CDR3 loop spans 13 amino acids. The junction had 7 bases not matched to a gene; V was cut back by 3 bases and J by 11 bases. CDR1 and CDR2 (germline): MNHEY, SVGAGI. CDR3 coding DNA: TGTGCCAGCAGTTATGGGCTAGCGGTCCAGCAGTTCTTC. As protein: CASSYGLAVQQFF.

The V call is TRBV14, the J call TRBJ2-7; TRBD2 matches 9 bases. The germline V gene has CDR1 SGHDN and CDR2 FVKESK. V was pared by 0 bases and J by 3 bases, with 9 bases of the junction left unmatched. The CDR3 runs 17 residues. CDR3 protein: CASSQDPPGLAHYEQYF. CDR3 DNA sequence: TGTGCCAGCAGCCAAGATCCCCCGGGACTAGCTCACTACGAGCAGTACTTC.

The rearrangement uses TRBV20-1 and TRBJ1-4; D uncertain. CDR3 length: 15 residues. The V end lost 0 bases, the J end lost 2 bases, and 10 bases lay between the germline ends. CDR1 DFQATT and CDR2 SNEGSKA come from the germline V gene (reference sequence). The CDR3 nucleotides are TGCAGTGCTAGAGATGTACAGCCTACTAATGAAAAACTGTTTTTT. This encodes CSARDVQPTNEKLFF.

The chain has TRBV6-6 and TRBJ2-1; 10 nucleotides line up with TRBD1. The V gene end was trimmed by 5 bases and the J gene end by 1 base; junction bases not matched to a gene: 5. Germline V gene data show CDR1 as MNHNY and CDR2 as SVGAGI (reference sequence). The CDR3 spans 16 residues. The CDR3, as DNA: TGTGCCAGCAGTAGGGGGACAGGGGATTCCTACAATGAGCAGTTCTTC. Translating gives CASSRGTGDSYNEQFF.

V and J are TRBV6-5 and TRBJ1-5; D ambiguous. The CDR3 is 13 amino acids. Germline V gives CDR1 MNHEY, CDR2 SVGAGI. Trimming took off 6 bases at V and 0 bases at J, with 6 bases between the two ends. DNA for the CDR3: TGTGCCAGCAGACAGAGTAGCAATCAGCCCCAGCATTTT. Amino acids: CASRQSSNQPQHF.

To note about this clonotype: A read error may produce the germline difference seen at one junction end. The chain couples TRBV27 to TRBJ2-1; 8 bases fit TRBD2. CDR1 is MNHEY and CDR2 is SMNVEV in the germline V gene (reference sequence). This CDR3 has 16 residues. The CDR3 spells CAGSLIPGLGYNEQFF. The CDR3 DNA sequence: TGTGCCGGCAGTTTAATTCCGGGACTAGGGTACAATGAGCAGTTCTTC.

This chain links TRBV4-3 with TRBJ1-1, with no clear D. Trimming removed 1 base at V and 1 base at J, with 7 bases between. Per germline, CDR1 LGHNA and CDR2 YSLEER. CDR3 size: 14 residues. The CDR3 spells CASSQGTPNTEAFF. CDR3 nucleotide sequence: TGCGCCAGCAGCCAAGGGACTCCGAACACTGAAGCTTTCTTT.

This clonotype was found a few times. The CDR3 sequence: CATSRSRQVRETQYF. CDR3 nucleotide sequence: TGTGCCACCAGCAGATCCAGACAGGTTCGGGAGACCCAGTACTTC. The chain employs TRBV15 and TRBJ2-5; D may be TRBD1 (6 bases). Germline CDR1 is LNHNV and CDR2 is YYDKDF (reference sequence). The V end was cut by 2 bases, the J end by 5 bases, with 15 bases between. The CDR3 loop spans 15 amino acids.

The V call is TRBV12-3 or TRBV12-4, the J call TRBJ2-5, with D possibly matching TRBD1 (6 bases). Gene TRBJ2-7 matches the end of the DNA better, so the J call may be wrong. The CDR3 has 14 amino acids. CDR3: CASTDVGTSYEQYF. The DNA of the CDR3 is TGTGCCAGCACCGACGTCGGGACATCCTACGAGCAGTACTTC.

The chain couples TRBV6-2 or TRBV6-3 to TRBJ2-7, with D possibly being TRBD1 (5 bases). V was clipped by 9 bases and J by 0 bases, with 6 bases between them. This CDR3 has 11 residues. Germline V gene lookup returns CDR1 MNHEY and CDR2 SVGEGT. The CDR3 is CASDSSYEQYF. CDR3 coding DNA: TGTGCCAGTGACAGCTCCTACGAGCAGTACTTC.

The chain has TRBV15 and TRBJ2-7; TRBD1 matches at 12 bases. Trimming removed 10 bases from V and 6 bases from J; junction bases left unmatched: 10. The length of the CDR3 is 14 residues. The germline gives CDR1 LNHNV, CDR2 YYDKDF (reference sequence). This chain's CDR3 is CAISRGTGGSEQYF. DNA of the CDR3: TGTGCCATTTCGAGAGGGACAGGGGGCTCCGAGCAGTACTTC.

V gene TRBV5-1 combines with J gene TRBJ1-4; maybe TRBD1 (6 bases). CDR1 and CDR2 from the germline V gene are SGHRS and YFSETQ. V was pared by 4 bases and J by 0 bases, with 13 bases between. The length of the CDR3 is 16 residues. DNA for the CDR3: TGCGCCAGCAGCCCAACAGGGTCCACAACTAATGAAAAACTGTTTTTT. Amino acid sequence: CASSPTGSTTNEKLFF.

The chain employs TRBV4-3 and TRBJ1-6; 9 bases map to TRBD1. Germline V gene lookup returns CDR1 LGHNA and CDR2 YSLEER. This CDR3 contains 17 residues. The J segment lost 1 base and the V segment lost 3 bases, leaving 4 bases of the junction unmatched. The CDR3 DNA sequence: TGCGCCAGCAGCCAGGACAGGGGATTTTCCTATAATTCACCCCTCCACTTT. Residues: CASSQDRGFSYNSPLHF.

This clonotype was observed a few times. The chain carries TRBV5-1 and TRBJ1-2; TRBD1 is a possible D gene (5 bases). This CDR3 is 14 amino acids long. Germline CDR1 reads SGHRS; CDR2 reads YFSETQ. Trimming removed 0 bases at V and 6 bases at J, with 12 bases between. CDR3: CASSLAREGNGYTF. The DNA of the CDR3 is TGCGCCAGCAGCTTGGCCAGGGAGGGCAATGGCTACACCTTC.

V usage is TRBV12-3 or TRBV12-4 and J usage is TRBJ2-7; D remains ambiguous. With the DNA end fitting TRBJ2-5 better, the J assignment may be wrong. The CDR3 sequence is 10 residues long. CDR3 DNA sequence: TGTGCCAGCAGGGGAAGGACCCAGTACTTC. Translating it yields CASRGRTQYF.